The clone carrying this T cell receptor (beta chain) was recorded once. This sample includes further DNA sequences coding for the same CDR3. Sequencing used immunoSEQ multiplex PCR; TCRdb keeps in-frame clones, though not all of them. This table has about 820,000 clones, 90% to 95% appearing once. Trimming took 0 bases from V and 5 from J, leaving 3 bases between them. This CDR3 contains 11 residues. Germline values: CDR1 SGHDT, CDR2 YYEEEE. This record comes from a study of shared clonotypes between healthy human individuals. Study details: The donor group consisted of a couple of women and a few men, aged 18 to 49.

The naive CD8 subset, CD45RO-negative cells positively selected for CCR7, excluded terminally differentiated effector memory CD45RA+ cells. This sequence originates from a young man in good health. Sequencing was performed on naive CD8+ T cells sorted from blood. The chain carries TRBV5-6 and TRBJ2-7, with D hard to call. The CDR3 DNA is TGTGCCAGCAGCTTGGTAAACGAGCAGTACTTC. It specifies CASSLVNEQYF.